The clone carrying this TCR beta chain has only a few counts. What it binds is not known. The data were taken from a study of T-cell memory formation after mild COVID-19. Trimming removed 5 bases at V and 3 bases at J, with 11 bases between. Germline CDR1 reads DFQATT; CDR2 reads SNEGSKA (reference sequence). There are 13 residues in the CDR3. In TCRdb, the 5' RACE reads were re-called with MiXCR into one record per CDR3 protein. In the table there are approximately 290,000 distinct CDR3 sequences, approximately 16% of which are singletons. Whole-study findings and limits: CD4+ bias marked clones expanding day 15 to 37, unlike balanced contracting clones. In second-wave clones peaking day 37, SARS-CoV-2 specificity remained unconfirmed.

This TCR came from a young man who had mild COVID-19 (a few samples of this study predate the infection). Cell type and time point are not known. The chain uses TRBV20-1 and TRBJ2-4; D may be TRBD2 (5 bases). The sample comprised PBMCs or a T cell subset sorted from them (not recorded which). The CDR3 bases are TGCAGTGCTGGCGGGTGGGTCAAAAACATTCAGTACTTC. It translates to CSAGGWVKNIQYF.